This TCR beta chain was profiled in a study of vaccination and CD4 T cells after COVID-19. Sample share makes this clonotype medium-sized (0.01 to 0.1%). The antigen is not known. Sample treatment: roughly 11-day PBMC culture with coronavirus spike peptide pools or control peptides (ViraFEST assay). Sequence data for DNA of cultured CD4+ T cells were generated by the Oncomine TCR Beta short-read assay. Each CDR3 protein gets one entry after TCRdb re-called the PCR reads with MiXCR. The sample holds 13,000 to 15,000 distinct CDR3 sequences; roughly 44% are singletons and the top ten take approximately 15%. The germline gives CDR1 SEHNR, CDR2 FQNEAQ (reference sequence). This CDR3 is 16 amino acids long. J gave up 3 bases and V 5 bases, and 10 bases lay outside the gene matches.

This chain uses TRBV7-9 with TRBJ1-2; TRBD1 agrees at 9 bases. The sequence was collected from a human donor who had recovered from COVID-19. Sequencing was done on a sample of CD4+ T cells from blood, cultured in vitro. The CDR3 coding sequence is TGTGCCAGCAGCCAGACGCCGGGACAGGGTGACTATGGCTACACCTTC. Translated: CASSQTPGQGDYGYTF.